These 26 T cell receptor beta chains were sequenced from one sample in a study of Graves' ophthalmopathy and Graves' hyperthyroidism. Researchers took RNA transcripts and amplified TCR beta CDR3 regions from them. Scientists carried out first-round RT-PCR using HTBI primers and then a second-round multiplex PCR. In TCRdb, the multiplex PCR reads were re-called with MiXCR into one record per CDR3 protein. This table has about 600,000 distinct CDR3 sequences, 39% appearing once. Sequencing was performed on peripheral blood or thyroid tissue (not recorded which). Receptors originate from an adult man with Graves' hyperthyroidism.

The rearrangement uses TRBV10-3 and TRBJ1-5; D is perhaps TRBD1 (5 bases). The CDR3 has 12 residues. The ends were cut back, 6 bases at V and 4 bases at J, with 7 bases in the middle. In germline, CDR1 is ENHRY, CDR2 SYGVKD. CDR3 region: CAISGANQPQHF. The DNA of the CDR3 is TGTGCCATCAGCGGGGCTAATCAGCCCCAGCATTTT.

The chain uses TRBV7-8 and TRBJ1-5; 7 bases are a match to TRBD1. This CDR3 has 14 residues. The V gene's germline CDR1 is SGHVS and CDR2 FQNEAQ. V was pared by 5 bases and J by 4 bases, with 5 bases of the junction left unmatched. CDR3 coding DNA: TGTGCCAGCAGCCTGACAGGGAAAAATCAGCCCCAGCATTTT. Translated, it gives CASSLTGKNQPQHF.

The genes are TRBV20-1 and TRBJ2-3; a weak D match, TRBD2 (6 bases). CDR1 DFQATT and CDR2 SNEGSKA come from the germline V gene (reference sequence). V was clipped by 5 bases and J by 4 bases, with 16 bases between them. The CDR3 contains 14 residues. CDR3 nucleotides: TGCAGTGCTCCGCGCCGGGACTCCCCAGATACGCAGTATTTT. As protein: CSAPRRDSPDTQYF.

The sample holds one count of this clonotype. The chain joins TRBV12-5 to TRBJ1-2, with D possibly being TRBD1 (5 bases). CDR1 is LGHNT, CDR2 FRNRAP, per germline. Trimming left V 1 base short and J 4 bases short, with 7 bases between. This CDR3 region has 13 residues. In nucleotides, the CDR3 is TGTGCTAGTGGTTTGGCCGGGGCCTATGGCTACACCTTC. Translation gives CASGLAGAYGYTF.

The table lists this clonotype with many counts. The genes are TRBV24-1 and TRBJ2-7; D possibly corresponds to TRBD1 (6 bases). Deletions cut 3 bases from V and 9 bases from J, with 14 bases between. The CDR3 extends over 13 amino acids. The germline V gene has CDR1 KGHDR and CDR2 SFDVKD. The CDR3 DNA reads TGTGCCACCAGTGATGGGTCAGGGGACGGGCAGTACTTC. Translating gives CATSDGSGDGQYF.

In its sample, this clonotype was seen many times. The rearrangement joins TRBV24-1 to TRBJ1-5; TRBD1 aligns across 9 bases. Germline loops: CDR1 KGHDR, CDR2 SFDVKD. The length of the CDR3 is 14 residues. The junction had 2 bases not matched to a gene; V was cut back by 4 bases and J by 5 bases. This CDR3 reads CATSEGTGYQPQHF. Here the CDR3 DNA reads TGTGCCACCAGTGAGGGGACAGGGTATCAGCCCCAGCATTTT.

This clonotype was seen a few times. The V call is TRBV25-1, the J call TRBJ2-7, with D uncertain. Trimming took 4 bases from V and 2 from J, leaving 12 bases between them. Per germline, CDR1 MGHDK and CDR2 SYGVNS. This CDR3 spans 14 amino acids. The CDR3 reads CASSASGRTYEQYF. The DNA for the CDR3 is TGTGCCAGCAGTGCATCCGGGCGTACCTACGAGCAGTACTTC.

This clonotype has a count of ten or more. The rearrangement joins TRBV10-3 to TRBJ1-5; TRBD1 is a possible D gene (6 bases). In germline, CDR1 is ENHRY, CDR2 SYGVKD. V lost 5 bases and J lost 9, with 17 bases in between. CDR3 size: 14 residues. CDR3 DNA: TGTGCCATCAGTTCCGAAGGGGGGGGACGGCCCCAGCATTTT. The encoded protein is CAISSEGGGRPQHF.

This clonotype was recorded many times. This chain joins TRBV4-1 and TRBJ2-5; D not resolved. CDR3 length: 12 residues. In germline, CDR1 is MGHRA, CDR2 YSYEKL. The V end was cut by 0 bases, the J end by 8 bases, with 7 bases between. In nucleotides, the CDR3 is TGCGCCAGCAGCCAAGATAGCCCCACCCAGTACTTC. Its translation is CASSQDSPTQYF.

As regards this clonotype: Germline and junction disagree at one end, which may indicate a read error. The rearrangement joins TRBV29-1 to TRBJ2-7, with D perhaps matching TRBD2 (5 bases). The CDR3 spans 12 residues. Per germline, CDR1 SQVTM and CDR2 ANQGSEA. The CDR3 loop is CSVKDYPGEQYF. In nucleotides, the CDR3 is TGCAGCGTTAAAGACTACCCGGGGGAGCAGTACTTC.

The chain joins TRBV2 to TRBJ1-6; possible D gene TRBD1, 5 bases. V lost 6 bases to trimming and J lost 10 bases, with 10 bases between them. The CDR3 covers 12 residues. Per germline, CDR1 SNHLY and CDR2 FYNNEI. The CDR3 region is CASRAGLSPLHF. DNA of the CDR3: TGTGCCAGCAGAGCAGGGTTATCACCCCTCCACTTT.

This clonotype appeared a few times. This chain connects TRBV3-1 to TRBJ1-6; D ambiguous. CDR1 is LGHDT, CDR2 YNNKEL, per germline (reference sequence). The germline V and J ends were trimmed by 0 bases and 10 bases, with 4 bases remaining between them. The CDR3 runs 12 residues. The DNA of the CDR3 is TGTGCCAGCAGCCAAGAGGGCTCACCCCTCCACTTT. Encoded protein: CASSQEGSPLHF. Drawing the rest from reference TRBV3-1 and TRBJ1-6, the complete variable domain is DTAVSQTPKYLVTQMGNDKSIKCEQNLGHDTMYWYKQDSKKFLKIMFSYNNKELIINETVPNRFSPKSPDKAHLNLHINSLELGDSAVYFCASSQEGSPLHFGNGTRLTVT.

The chain is built from TRBV15 and TRBJ2-7, with D tentatively TRBD1 (5 bases). CDR3 length equals 15 residues. V was pared by 0 bases and J by 7 bases, with 16 bases between. Per the germline V gene, CDR1 is LNHNV and CDR2 is YYDKDF (reference sequence). CDR3 DNA: TGTGCCACCAGCAGAGACAGGGCGCCCTACAATGAGCAGTACTTC. Protein: CATSRDRAPYNEQYF.

In this sample, this clonotype turned up many times. V gene TRBV19 combines with J gene TRBJ1-6, with 12 bases lining up with TRBD1. With 7 bases clipped from V and 10 bases from J, the junction kept 8 bases outside the gene matches. Germline V gives CDR1 LNHDA, CDR2 SQIVND (reference sequence). The CDR3 is 15 residues long. The CDR3 reads CASTAGQGARSPLHF. The CDR3 DNA reads as TGTGCCAGTACCGCGGGACAGGGGGCTCGGTCACCCCTCCACTTT.

V usage is TRBV19 and J usage is TRBJ2-3; 7 bases map to TRBD2. Germline loops: CDR1 LNHDA, CDR2 SQIVND (reference sequence). With V trimmed by 3 bases and J by 5 bases, 14 bases remained unmatched. There are 17 residues in the CDR3. This chain's CDR3 is CASSIRAGTGLEDTQYF. In DNA form, the CDR3 reads TGTGCCAGTAGTATTCGAGCGGGGACCGGATTGGAAGATACGCAGTATTTT.

In the case of this clonotype: A single base separates this from a much larger clone, so it may be a read error. The rearrangement links TRBV24-1 to TRBJ1-6; a weak D match, TRBD1 (5 bases). Germline loops: CDR1 KGHDR, CDR2 SFDVKD. V lost 11 bases and J lost 6, with 19 bases in between. This CDR3 has 15 residues. As DNA, the CDR3 is TGTGCCAGCCGTACTGGGGCAGCGTCTAATTCACCCCTCCACTTT. Residues: CASRTGAASNSPLHF.

V and J are TRBV7-3 and TRBJ1-1; the D gene is possibly TRBD1 (6 bases). Between the trimmed V and J ends, which lost 7 bases and 2 bases, there was a span of 17 bases. The CDR3 consists of 15 residues. Germline V CDR1 and CDR2: SGHTA, FQGTGA. The CDR3 nucleotides read TGTGCCAGCACCGATTCCGACAGGAAAAACACTGAAGCTTTCTTT. This codes for CASTDSDRKNTEAFF.

The genes are TRBV2 and TRBJ2-7, with 10 positions matching TRBD2. This CDR3 contains 15 residues. The trim removed 4 bases at V and 2 bases at J, leaving 5 bases unmatched. CDR1 and CDR2 from the germline V gene are SNHLY and FYNNEI. The CDR3 nucleotides read TGTGCCAGCAGTGCATCAGCGGGAGGGCCCTACGAGCAGTACTTC. Amino acid sequence: CASSASAGGPYEQYF.

This clonotype was counted a few times. A clone one base away is much larger, so this may be a read error. The chain couples TRBV10-3 to TRBJ1-1; 7 nucleotides align to TRBD1. The CDR3 extends over 13 amino acids. Germline CDR1 and CDR2: ENHRY and SYGVKD. CDR3 region: CATRTGRNTEALF. CDR3 coding DNA: TGTGCCACGCGGACAGGAAGGAACACTGAAGCTCTCTTT.

This clonotype was seen repeatedly, ten times or more. The V gene is TRBV12-3 or TRBV12-4, the J gene TRBJ2-7; 9 nucleotides match TRBD2. Trimming cost V 5 bases and J 0 bases; bases outside gene matches: 5. The CDR3 consists of 15 residues. The DNA of the CDR3 is TGTGCCAGCAGTCCGCTAGCGGGAACCTCCTACGAGCAGTACTTC. The encoded protein is CASSPLAGTSYEQYF.

This clonotype was detected ten times or more. V usage is TRBV29-1 and J usage is TRBJ1-3; D is ambiguous. The CDR3 covers 11 residues. V lost 5 bases, J lost 2 bases, and 4 bases lay in between. Germline V lookup: CDR1 SQVTM, CDR2 ANQGSEA. The CDR3 loop reads CSVSTGNTIYF. CDR3 nucleotide sequence: TGCAGCGTTTCGACTGGAAACACCATATATTTT.

This clonotype has a handful of counts. V usage is TRBV6-5 and J usage is TRBJ2-7; D is undetermined. The CDR3 sequence is 17 residues long. Per germline, CDR1 MNHEY and CDR2 SVGAGI. The V and J ends lost 3 bases and 6 bases respectively, with 24 bases between them. The CDR3 protein is CASSYFFGGVRSIEQYF. CDR3 in DNA: TGTGCCAGCAGTTATTTTTTTGGTGGAGTCAGGAGCATCGAGCAGTACTTC.

The V call is TRBV19, the J call TRBJ2-1, with D tentatively TRBD2 (6 bases). V gave up 7 bases and J gave up 4 bases, with 14 bases separating them. Germline V gene lookup returns CDR1 LNHDA and CDR2 SQIVND (reference sequence). The CDR3 is 14 amino acids. The CDR3 DNA sequence: TGTGCCAGTATTTCAGGAGGGAGTTACAATGAGCAGTTCTTC. Encoded protein: CASISGGSYNEQFF.

The chain carries TRBV6-1 and TRBJ2-2; 7 positions agree with TRBD2. Germline V gives CDR1 MNHNS, CDR2 SASEGT. With 2 bases clipped from V and 4 bases from J, the junction kept 4 bases outside the gene matches. This CDR3 contains 15 residues. The CDR3 DNA sequence: TGTGCCAGCAGTGAACCCACTAGCGTCACCGGGGAGCTGTTTTTT. Translation: CASSEPTSVTGELFF.

J is TRBJ1-2 and V is TRBV12-3 or TRBV12-4; D remains ambiguous. Trimming cost V 9 bases and J 4 bases, with 15 bases left between them. CDR3 size: 13 residues. The CDR3 DNA is TGTGCCAGTTCCCTGGACGGATTCTATGGCTACACCTTC. This sequence encodes CASSLDGFYGYTF.

As to this clonotype: This may be a read error, as it is one base from a much larger clone. V gene TRBV12-3 or TRBV12-4 combines with J gene TRBJ1-6; D perhaps matches TRBD1 (6 bases). There are 13 residues in the CDR3. Deletions cut 6 bases from V and 6 bases from J, with 9 bases between. The CDR3 coding sequence is TGTGCCAGCAGCGGGACACTTAATTCACCCCTCCACTTT. Translated, it gives CASSGTLNSPLHF.